This T cell receptor (beta chain) was captured by sequencing in a study of blood T cell repertoires in COVID-19. Overall study: T cells, B-cell-depleted T cells, or PBMCs supplied cDNA or gDNA.

CDR3 size: 13 residues. Germline CDR1 and CDR2: MNHEY and SVGAGI. V was cut by 7 bases and J by 7 bases, with 16 bases left in between. As handled by the study authors: The assay estimated nucleated cells by amplifying reference gene primers. Method: immunoSEQ multiplex PCR; TCRdb's copy keeps in-frame clones and lacks some. The V and J calls and clone size are taken from that table; D and trimming were inferred from the DNA. Among over 55,000 clones, roughly four fifths were seen once, and the ten largest hold 10%. In Seattle, patients joined the study during active infection and were tracked longitudinally.

The sequencing input was peripheral blood. This chain joins TRBV6-5 and TRBJ1-1, with D possibly TRBD1 on 6 matching bases. The source of this sequence is a man aged 45-65 years with COVID-19, enrolled during active disease. The CDR3 is CASISAGAFEAFF. For the CDR3, the DNA is TGTGCCAGCATCTCGGCGGGGGCTTTTGAAGCTTTCTTT.